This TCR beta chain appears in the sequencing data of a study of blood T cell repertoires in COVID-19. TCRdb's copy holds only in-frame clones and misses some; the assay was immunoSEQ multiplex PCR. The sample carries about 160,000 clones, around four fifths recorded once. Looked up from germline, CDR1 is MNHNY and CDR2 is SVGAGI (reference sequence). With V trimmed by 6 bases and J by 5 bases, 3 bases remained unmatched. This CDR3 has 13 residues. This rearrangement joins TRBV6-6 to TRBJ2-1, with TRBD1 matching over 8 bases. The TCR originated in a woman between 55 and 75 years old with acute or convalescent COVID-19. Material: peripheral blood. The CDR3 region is CASRDREDNEQFF. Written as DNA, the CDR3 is TGTGCCAGCAGGGACAGGGAGGACAATGAGCAGTTCTTC.